This T cell receptor (beta chain) was obtained from a study of T cells after posttransplantation cyclophosphamide. Overall study findings and caveats: Recipient CMV seropositivity and CMV reactivation strongly tracked TRB clonality. Later post-transplant blood repertoires were often dominated by donor CD8+ memory clones. TRB overlap between skin or GI tissue T cells and blood was limited.

The related graft donor's blood sample was taken on the day of bone marrow donation. The CDR3 runs to 14 residues. Trimming took 5 bases from V and 5 from J, leaving 13 bases between them. Per the germline V gene, CDR1 is MNHEY and CDR2 is SMNVEV (reference sequence). Measured with immunoSEQ multiplex PCR; TCRdb has only the in-frame clones, and not every one. There are about 5,500 clones in the sample; 95% to 98% occur only once, and 0.85% to 0.9% lies in the top ten. As for this clone: Antigen unknown.

Sequencing was done on a sample of memory CD4+ T cells sorted from PBMCs. The chain employs TRBV27 and TRBJ1-5; tentatively, D is TRBD1 (6 bases). The clonotype was recovered from a man aged 40-49 years in good health, CMV-negative, and a related stem cell transplant donor. This CDR3 reads CASSPRTVDQPQHF. DNA of the CDR3: TGTGCCAGCAGTCCTCGGACAGTGGATCAGCCCCAGCATTTT.